This paragraph reports one TCR beta chain. The sample is drawn from a study of type 1 regulatory T cells. Study information: T-allo10 is a Tr1-enriched, alloantigen-specific CD4 T cell product made in vitro.

TCRdb processed the reads anew with MiXCR; each CDR3 protein has one entry. The table includes about 19,000 distinct CDR3 sequences, roughly 10% detected once. V was clipped by 3 bases and J by 3 bases, with 12 bases between them. Looked up from germline, CDR1 is DFQATT and CDR2 is SNEGSKA (reference sequence). This CDR3 has 13 residues. The sequence was collected from a human donor in good health. The chain carries TRBV20-1 and TRBJ2-7, with a weak D call TRBD2 (5 bases). Sequencing was done on a sample of CD4+ T cells, either the whole sample or a sorted fraction (not recorded which). The CDR3 protein is CSASWTGSYEQYF. The CDR3 bases are TGCAGTGCTAGTTGGACGGGGAGCTACGAGCAGTACTTC.